This note documents a single T cell receptor beta chain sequence. The data derive from a study of T-cell reconstitution after alpha-beta-depleted transplantation in children. The CDR3 consists of 15 residues. V shed 5 bases and J 6 bases; nucleotides not matched to a gene: 9. Using unique molecular identifiers, the investigators prepared the TCRbeta library. TCRdb called the PCR reads again in MiXCR, with one record for every CDR3 protein. Counted here are approximately 510,000 distinct CDR3 sequences, around 17% occurring once; the ten biggest clones make up more than 2.5%. The source is a human donor who donated a stem cell graft to a child with acute lymphoblastic leukemia. The input for sequencing was PBMCs from the stem cell graft donor, taken from the stem cell graft. The rearrangement uses TRBV12-3 or TRBV12-4 and TRBJ2-1, with TRBD1 identical over 8 bases. For the CDR3, the DNA is TGTGCCAGCAGTCCCCGCAGGGGGCGAGGCAATGAGCAGTTCTTC. Translating it yields CASSPRRGRGNEQFF.